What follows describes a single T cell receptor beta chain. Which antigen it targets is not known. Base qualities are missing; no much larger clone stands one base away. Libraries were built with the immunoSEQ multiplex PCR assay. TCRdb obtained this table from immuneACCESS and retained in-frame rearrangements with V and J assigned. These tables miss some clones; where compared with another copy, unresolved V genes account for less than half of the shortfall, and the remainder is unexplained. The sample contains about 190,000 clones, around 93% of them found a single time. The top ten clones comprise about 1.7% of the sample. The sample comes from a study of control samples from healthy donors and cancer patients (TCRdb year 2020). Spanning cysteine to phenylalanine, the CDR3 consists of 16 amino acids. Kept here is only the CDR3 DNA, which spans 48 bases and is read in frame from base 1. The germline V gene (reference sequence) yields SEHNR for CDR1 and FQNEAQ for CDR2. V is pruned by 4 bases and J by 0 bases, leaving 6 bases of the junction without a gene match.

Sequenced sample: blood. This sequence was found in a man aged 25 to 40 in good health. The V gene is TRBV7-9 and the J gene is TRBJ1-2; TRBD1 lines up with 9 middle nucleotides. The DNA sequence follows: TGTGCCAGCAGCTCACTAAGACAGGGGGCTAACTATGGCTACACCTTC. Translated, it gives CASSSLRQGANYGYTF.